One and the same sample provided the 26 T cell receptor beta chains below, sequenced in a study of T cells after posttransplantation cyclophosphamide (dated by TCRdb to the mid-2010s). The sample's treatment or condition label, in plain terms: high-dose cyclophosphamide on days +3 and +4 as single-agent GVHD prophylaxis. Patients in the PTCy group got busulfan and fludarabine conditioning, a marrow graft from a related or unrelated donor, and cyclophosphamide on days +3 and +4. The method behind the library was the immunoSEQ multiplex PCR assay. The source is immuneACCESS, and TCRdb retained only in-frame sequences with V and J called. Part of the clones is not carried over; for the studies checked, unresolved V genes explain less than half of this, and the remainder is unexplained. Within this sample are 15,000 to 20,000 clones, with around 90% of them counted one time only. The ten largest clones capture more than 5.5% of the sample.

This specimen was PBMCs, taken after allogeneic stem cell transplant with posttransplant cyclophosphamide. The receptors were gathered from a female patient aged 40-49 years who received an allogeneic stem cell transplant from a related donor, was CMV-positive, and had no GVHD. Where a transplant has occurred, the graft donor may have supplied some of the T cells.

The chain carries TRBV6-5 and TRBJ2-7, with D maybe TRBD1 (6 bases). The CDR3 has 15 residues. Per germline, CDR1 MNHEY and CDR2 SVGAGI. The ends were cut back, 6 bases at V and 1 base at J, with 16 bases in the middle. CDR3 nucleotide sequence: TGTGCCAGCAGCCGTACAGGGTTTCGATCCTACGAGCAGTACTTC. Amino acids: CASSRTGFRSYEQYF.

The CDR3 DNA reads TGCGCCAGCAGCGGGATTGGACAGGGGGCCTTCGAGCAGTACTTC. Protein sequence: CASSGIGQGAFEQYF. V gene TRBV4-3 combines with J gene TRBJ2-7; TRBD1 agrees at 11 bases. Germline-derived CDR1 and CDR2 are LGHNA and YSLEER. The J segment lost 6 bases and the V segment lost 5 bases, leaving 9 bases of the junction unmatched. This CDR3 contains 15 residues.

The rearrangement links TRBV4-1 to TRBJ1-1, with 8 bases identical to TRBD1. J was trimmed by 10 bases and V by 5 bases; bases with no gene match: 15. The CDR3 is 15 amino acids. Germline loops: CDR1 MGHRA, CDR2 YSYEKL. The DNA for the CDR3 is TGCGCCAGCAGCGGCGCACGTCAGGGGGCTCCAGGAGCTTTCTTT. The encoded protein is CASSGARQGAPGAFF.

The V and J genes are TRBV6-5 and TRBJ2-2; TRBD1 matches 7 bases. Trimming cost V 4 bases and J 8 bases; bases outside gene matches: 1. Germline loops: CDR1 MNHEY, CDR2 SVGAGI. The CDR3 runs to 12 residues. The CDR3 DNA is TGTGCCAGCAGTTCACAGGGGGGGGAGCTGTTTTTT. Residues: CASSSQGGELFF.

This chain joins TRBV29-1 and TRBJ1-1; D is unclear. CDR1 and CDR2 (germline): SQVTM, ANQGSEA. This CDR3 is 13 amino acids long. Trimming cost V 7 bases and J 0 bases, with 12 bases left between them. This CDR3 reads CSAMRAMNTEAFF. The CDR3 nucleotides read TGCAGCGCCATGCGGGCGATGAACACTGAAGCTTTCTTT.

The chain is built from TRBV29-1 and TRBJ1-4, with D perhaps TRBD1 (5 bases). CDR1 SQVTM and CDR2 ANQGSEA come from the germline V gene. The V and J ends lost 8 bases and 6 bases respectively, with 16 bases between them. The CDR3 is 13 residues long. CDR3 in amino acids: CSLMGGGDEKLFF. The CDR3 bases are TGCAGCTTGATGGGGGGAGGGGATGAAAAACTGTTTTTT.

The rearrangement links TRBV9 to TRBJ2-2; 9 nucleotides line up with TRBD2. Germline trimming cut 3 bases from V and 6 bases from J; bases unmatched to any gene: 9. The CDR3 extends over 16 amino acids. Germline CDR1 and CDR2: SGDLS and YYNGEE. As DNA, the CDR3 is TGTGCCAGCAGCGGTATAGCGGGAGCGTATTCCGGGGAGCTGTTTTTT. Translated, it gives CASSGIAGAYSGELFF.

The chain joins TRBV9 to TRBJ2-2; 9 bases fit TRBD2. This CDR3 comprises 18 residues. V was pared by 0 bases and J by 4 bases, with 10 bases of the junction left unmatched. CDR1 and CDR2 (germline): SGDLS, YYNGEE. The CDR3 loop reads CASSVGEGLAGLTGELFF. CDR3 in DNA: TGTGCCAGCAGCGTAGGGGAGGGGCTAGCGGGACTCACCGGGGAGCTGTTTTTT.

The chain combines TRBV28 with TRBJ2-5; no definite D call. Per the germline V gene, CDR1 is MDHEN and CDR2 is SYDVKM. The CDR3 is made up of 14 amino acids. V was clipped by 6 bases and J by 5 bases, with 16 bases between them. CDR3 nucleotide sequence: TGTGCCAGCAGCAACCATGGGCAGCCGGAGACCCAGTACTTC. Its protein product is CASSNHGQPETQYF.

CDR3 in amino acids: CAISEGQGAGGTEAFF. DNA for the CDR3: TGTGCCATCAGTGAAGGGCAGGGGGCCGGGGGTACTGAAGCTTTCTTT. The V call is TRBV10-3, the J call TRBJ1-1, with 8 bases that match TRBD1. V lost 3 bases, J lost 5 bases, and 11 bases stayed unmatched. The CDR3 consists of 16 residues. The germline CDR1 and CDR2 sequences are ENHRY and SYGVKD.

This clone was detected only a few times. The CDR3 is CSVEDNLKAFF. In DNA form, the CDR3 reads TGCAGCGTTGAAGATAACCTAAAAGCTTTCTTT. The rearrangement joins TRBV29-1 to TRBJ1-1; D unresolved. Trimming shortened V by 0 bases and J by 9 bases, and 8 bases separated the two germline ends. This CDR3 has 11 amino acids. Germline-derived CDR1 and CDR2 are SQVTM and ANQGSEA. Full variable domain (rest looked up from reference TRBV29-1 and TRBJ1-1): SAVISQKPSRDICQRGTSLTIQCQVDSQVTMMFWYRQQPGQSLTLIATANQGSEATYESGFVIDKFPISRPNLTFSTLTVSNMSPEDSSIYLCSVEDNLKAFFGQGTRLTVV.

This clone occurred once. The rearrangement uses TRBV4-3 and TRBJ2-1; 10 bases align to TRBD2. With 4 bases clipped from V and 6 bases from J, the junction kept 9 bases outside the gene matches. The germline V gene encodes CDR1 LGHNA and CDR2 YSLEER. The CDR3 loop spans 16 amino acids. CDR3: CASSPQLAGRGNEQFF. The DNA for the CDR3 is TGCGCCAGCAGCCCGCAACTAGCGGGACGGGGCAATGAGCAGTTCTTC.

This sequence joins TRBV7-6 and TRBJ2-7, with 11 bases lining up with TRBD1. This CDR3 has 15 amino acids. The germline CDR1 and CDR2 sequences are SGHVS and FNYEAQ. V gave up 3 bases and J gave up 2 bases; unmatched junction bases: 3. The CDR3 coding sequence is TGTGCCAGCAGCTTCCGGGACAGGGGGACCTACGAGCAGTACTTC. It yields the protein CASSFRDRGTYEQYF. Combining the CDR3 with reference TRBV7-6 and TRBJ2-7 gives the whole variable domain GAGVSQSPRYKVTKRGQDVALRCDPISGHVSLYWYRQALGQGPEFLTYFNYEAQQDKSGLPNDRFSAERPEGSISTLTIQRTEQRDSAMYRCASSFRDRGTYEQYFGPGTRLTVT.

The chain combines TRBV6-5 with TRBJ2-5; tentative D call: TRBD2 (6 bases). V lost 2 bases to trimming and J lost 6 bases, with 19 bases between them. Germline values: CDR1 MNHEY, CDR2 SVGAGI. This CDR3 spans 16 amino acids. DNA for the CDR3: TGTGCCAGCAGTTACGTTCGACCGGGACTGACCCAGACCCAGTACTTC. Residues: CASSYVRPGLTQTQYF.

V is TRBV5-8 and J is TRBJ2-5, with a weak D call TRBD1 (5 bases). CDR3 length: 14 amino acids. V lost 0 bases and J 3 bases, leaving 9 bases between the germline ends. Germline CDR1 and CDR2: SGHTS and YDEGEE. Here the CDR3 reads CASSLGAGKETQYF. The CDR3 DNA sequence: TGTGCCAGCAGCTTGGGAGCAGGGAAAGAGACCCAGTACTTC.

V and J are TRBV5-1 and TRBJ1-2; D is perhaps TRBD1 (5 bases). V lost 5 bases, J lost 2 bases, and 10 bases lay in between. The germline gives CDR1 SGHRS, CDR2 YFSETQ. This CDR3 is 13 amino acids long. CDR3 residues: CASRLTENYGYTF. CDR3 DNA: TGCGCCAGCAGACTGACAGAGAACTATGGCTACACCTTC. The variable domain in full, completed from reference TRBV5-1 and TRBJ1-2, reads KAGVTQTPRYLIKTRGQQVTLSCSPISGHRSVSWYQQTPGQGLQFLFEYFSETQRNKGNFPGRFSGRQFSNSRSEMNVSTLELGDSALYLCASRLTENYGYTFGSGTRLTVV.

This clone came up once. The chain employs TRBV19 and TRBJ1-2; D may be TRBD1 (6 bases). The germline V gene encodes CDR1 LNHDA and CDR2 SQIVND (reference sequence). V lost 4 bases and J lost 7, with 13 bases in between. The CDR3 length is 13 residues. CDR3 coding DNA: TGTGCCAGTAGTAAAAGAGACAGGTCTGGCTACACCTTC. Protein: CASSKRDRSGYTF. Full variable domain (rest looked up from reference TRBV19 and TRBJ1-2): DGGITQSPKYLFRKEGQNVTLSCEQNLNHDAMYWYRQDPGQGLRLIYYSQIVNDFQKGDIAEGYSVSREKKESFPLTVTSAQKNPTAFYLCASSKRDRSGYTFGSGTRLTVV.

CDR3 in amino acids: CASSDATLSNTEAFF. Written as DNA, the CDR3 is TGTGCCAGCAGTGACGCCACCCTATCTAACACTGAAGCTTTCTTT. This rearrangement joins TRBV2 to TRBJ1-1; D is ambiguous. The germline CDR1 and CDR2 sequences are SNHLY and FYNNEI. This CDR3 has 15 amino acids. V dropped 3 bases and J dropped 2 bases, with 13 bases sitting between them.

This chain connects TRBV5-1 to TRBJ2-7, with 8 bases matching TRBD1. Germline V gives CDR1 SGHRS, CDR2 YFSETQ. The CDR3 has 14 residues. Germline trimming cut 3 bases from V and 7 bases from J; bases unmatched to any gene: 9. The CDR3 loop reads CASSSRRTGGEQYF. In nucleotides, the CDR3 is TGCGCCAGCAGCTCACGTCGAACAGGGGGAGAGCAGTACTTC.

This chain links TRBV12-5 with TRBJ2-1; TRBD2 agrees at 8 bases. V shed 1 base, J shed 8 bases, and the junction held 7 bases outside the gene matches. This CDR3 has 15 residues. Germline assignment: CDR1 LGHNT and CDR2 FRNRAP. CDR3: CASGLGTSPVDEQFF. Written as DNA, the CDR3 is TGTGCTAGTGGTTTGGGGACTAGCCCGGTAGATGAGCAGTTCTTC.

The chain links TRBV28 to TRBJ1-1; TRBD1 might be the D (6 bases). Germline lookup yields CDR1 MDHEN and CDR2 SYDVKM. The V gene lost 1 base and the J gene lost 1 base, with 10 bases spanning the gap. There are 15 residues in the CDR3. This CDR3 is CASSLSQGANTEAFF. The CDR3, as DNA: TGTGCCAGCAGTTTATCACAGGGCGCGAACACTGAAGCTTTCTTT. Supplemented by reference TRBV28 and TRBJ1-1, the full variable domain reads DVKVTQSSRYLVKRTGEKVFLECVQDMDHENMFWYRQDPGLGLRLIYFSYDVKMKEKGDIPEGYSVSREKKERFSLILESASTNQTSMYLCASSLSQGANTEAFFGQGTRLTVV.

By share of the sample, this clone is medium-sized. The chain has TRBV6-4 and TRBJ1-1; D possibly corresponds to TRBD1 (5 bases). V dropped 2 bases and J dropped 9 bases, with 10 bases sitting between them. The germline V gene has CDR1 MRHNA and CDR2 SNTAGT. This CDR3 has 12 amino acids. CDR3 DNA sequence: TGTGCCAGCAGTGACCGAAGGGGCCAAGCTTTCTTT. It is translated as CASSDRRGQAFF.

This chain joins TRBV28 and TRBJ2-1; 7 bases agree with TRBD2. V trimming: 6 bases; J trimming: 6 bases; junction bases outside the gene matches: 14. CDR1 and CDR2 from the germline V gene are MDHEN and SYDVKM. The CDR3 has 16 amino acids. The CDR3 bases are TGTGCCAGCAGCCTTCGCGGGTGGGGCGGGAGCAATGAGCAGTTCTTC. It translates to CASSLRGWGGSNEQFF.

The genes are TRBV25-1 and TRBJ1-2; tentative D call: TRBD1 (5 bases). Germline values: CDR1 MGHDK, CDR2 SYGVNS. The CDR3 covers 16 residues. V was pared by 5 bases and J by 4 bases, with 20 bases between. The DNA for the CDR3 is TGTGCCAGCAGTACCCACACGACAGTATCCAGCTATGGCTACACCTTC. Its translation: CASSTHTTVSSYGYTF.

The chain couples TRBV30 to TRBJ2-7, with TRBD1 identical over 10 bases. This CDR3 is built from 14 residues. The germline CDR1 and CDR2 sequences are GTSNPN and SVGIG (reference sequence). With V trimmed by 3 bases and J by 1 base, 3 bases remained unmatched. CDR3: CAWRGQGRSYEQYF. Written as DNA, the CDR3 is TGTGCCTGGAGGGGACAGGGGCGATCCTACGAGCAGTACTTC.

This chain joins TRBV5-1 and TRBJ2-5; TRBD2 agrees at 12 bases. Germline-derived CDR1 and CDR2 are SGHRS and YFSETQ. CDR3 length equals 16 residues. J lost 5 bases, V lost 5 bases, and 10 bases had no gene match. CDR3 sequence (DNA): TGCGCCAGCAGTTCGGTCGGGACTAGCGGGTTCGAGACCCAGTACTTC. Its translation is CASSSVGTSGFETQYF.